This entry describes one TCR beta chain. What it recognizes is unknown. Trimming took 4 bases from V and 4 from J, leaving 19 bases between them. The CDR3 length is 16 residues. Germline V CDR1 and CDR2: MNHEY, SVGAGI. The sample comes from a study of blood T cells in healthy people across ages. Study results and caveats: Per million T cells, TCR beta diversity dropped about linearly as age rose.

Next came a second PCR, run for about 6 to 12 cycles, which used a sample-barcoded 5' primer along with a J-beta primer mix. All cDNA molecules were each tagged by a template-switch adaptor with 12 random nucleotides. TCRdb recomputed calls from the 5' RACE reads with MiXCR, one row per CDR3 protein. The sample includes about 970,000 distinct CDR3 sequences, roughly 47% of them seen just once. V and J are TRBV6-5 and TRBJ1-1; D uncertain. The clonotype comes from a woman aged 55-75 years in good health. The sequencing sample was made of blood. In DNA form, the CDR3 reads TGTGCCAGCAGTTCCCCACGGGAGGGAGGCGGCACTGAAGCTTTCTTT. This codes for CASSSPREGGGTEAFF.